Presented here are 8 T cell receptor beta chains from one specimen sequenced in a study of response to subunit inactivated influenza vaccine. TCRdb itself ran the RT-PCR reads through MiXCR, one entry per CDR3 protein. The table lists approximately 310,000 distinct CDR3 sequences, just over 20% of them singletons. The starting material was PBMCs from blood, obtained less than 22 months after vaccination. These receptors were obtained from a man in his fifties or sixties who received an inactivated influenza vaccine.

The chain recombines TRBV28 with TRBJ1-5, with D possibly being TRBD1 (5 bases). CDR1 and CDR2 (germline): MDHEN, SYDVKM. The ends were cut back, 10 bases at V and 4 bases at J, with 14 bases in the middle. The CDR3 extends over 13 amino acids. The CDR3 here is CATTGRNNQPQHF. CDR3 sequence (DNA): TGTGCCACCACGGGACGGAATAATCAGCCCCAGCATTTT. The full variable domain, with the rest looked up from reference TRBV28 and TRBJ1-5, is DVKVTQSSRYLVKRTGEKVFLECVQDMDHENMFWYRQDPGLGLRLIYFSYDVKMKEKGDIPEGYSVSREKKERFSLILESASTNQTSMYLCATTGRNNQPQHFGDGTRLSIL.

In its sample, this clonotype was seen a few times. The gene calls are TRBV20-1 and TRBJ1-5; 12 bases agree with TRBD1. Germline V lookup: CDR1 DFQATT, CDR2 SNEGSKA (reference sequence). J lost 2 bases, V lost 0 bases, and 5 bases had no gene match. The CDR3 totals 17 residues. DNA for the CDR3: TGCAGTGCTAGAGATCGGGACAGGGGGCCCGGCAATCAGCCCCAGCATTTT. Its protein product is CSARDRDRGPGNQPQHF.

This chain connects TRBV3-1 to TRBJ1-2; 8 bases fit TRBD1. Per germline, CDR1 LGHDT and CDR2 YNNKEL (reference sequence). The CDR3 extends over 13 amino acids. Germline trimming cut 9 bases from V and 7 bases from J; bases unmatched to any gene: 10. The CDR3 spells CASQGTGGTGYTF. The CDR3 DNA reads TGTGCCAGTCAAGGTACAGGGGGAACTGGCTACACCTTC.

There are many counts of this clonotype. The V gene is TRBV7-9, the J gene TRBJ1-4; D is perhaps TRBD1 (5 bases). In germline, CDR1 is SEHNR, CDR2 FQNEAQ (reference sequence). The CDR3 is 14 amino acids. Trimming pared 5 bases from V and 5 bases from J, leaving 12 bases between. The CDR3 here is CASSKRDGNEKLFF. The CDR3 coding sequence is TGTGCCAGCAGCAAAAGGGACGGGAATGAAAAACTGTTTTTT.

This clonotype was seen only a few times. The chain carries TRBV4-1 and TRBJ1-6; D unclear. This CDR3 has 15 amino acids. The V and J ends lost 3 bases and 9 bases respectively, with 15 bases between them. Germline assignment: CDR1 MGHRA and CDR2 YSYEKL. The DNA of the CDR3 is TGCGCCAGCAGCCAGGCCGGGAACGACCTTTCACCCCTCCACTTT. Translation: CASSQAGNDLSPLHF.

The chain's CDR3 is CASSPTAGVVYGYTF. CDR3 coding DNA: TGTGCCAGCAGCCCAACCGCAGGGGTCGTCTATGGCTACACCTTC. This chain uses TRBV6-1 with TRBJ1-2; D is possibly TRBD1 (6 bases). Germline CDR1 reads MNHNS; CDR2 reads SASEGT. The V end was cut by 6 bases, the J end by 4 bases, with 18 bases between. The CDR3 runs to 15 residues.

This clonotype has a handful of counts. The rearrangement links TRBV7-9 to TRBJ2-7; tentative D call: TRBD1 (6 bases). The CDR3 runs 14 residues. Trimming took 5 bases from V and 3 from J, leaving 14 bases between them. Germline CDR1 reads SEHNR; CDR2 reads FQNEAQ (reference sequence). The CDR3 nucleotides read TGTGCCAGCAGCGGCAGGGGTCCCAACTACGAGCAGTACTTC. It is translated as CASSGRGPNYEQYF.

This clonotype was observed a few times. The rearrangement uses TRBV4-3 and TRBJ2-1; TRBD2 matches at 8 bases. Per germline, CDR1 LGHNA and CDR2 YSLEER. This CDR3 region has 18 residues. The V gene end was trimmed by 3 bases and the J gene end by 5 bases; junction bases not matched to a gene: 15. CDR3 nucleotides: TGCGCCAGCAGCCAGGGTTTCGAGGCGGGGGGTCTCGACAATGAGCAGTTCTTC. Amino acid sequence: CASSQGFEAGGLDNEQFF.